This T cell receptor beta chain was sequenced for a study of CDR3 diversity in severe acne. Looked up from germline, CDR1 is SNHLY and CDR2 is FYNNEI. There are 14 residues in the CDR3. V lost 6 bases and J lost 5; bases outside the gene matches: 8. TCRdb re-called the PCR reads with MiXCR, one entry per CDR3 protein. The sample lists around 94,000 distinct CDR3 sequences, around 56% occurring once. The sequence came from a male donor with acne. The V call is TRBV2, the J call TRBJ2-5; 8 nucleotides line up with TRBD1. Sample: blood. The CDR3 DNA sequence: TGTGCCAGCAGGGAACCGGACAGGGCGGAGACCCAGTACTTC. Its protein product is CASREPDRAETQYF.